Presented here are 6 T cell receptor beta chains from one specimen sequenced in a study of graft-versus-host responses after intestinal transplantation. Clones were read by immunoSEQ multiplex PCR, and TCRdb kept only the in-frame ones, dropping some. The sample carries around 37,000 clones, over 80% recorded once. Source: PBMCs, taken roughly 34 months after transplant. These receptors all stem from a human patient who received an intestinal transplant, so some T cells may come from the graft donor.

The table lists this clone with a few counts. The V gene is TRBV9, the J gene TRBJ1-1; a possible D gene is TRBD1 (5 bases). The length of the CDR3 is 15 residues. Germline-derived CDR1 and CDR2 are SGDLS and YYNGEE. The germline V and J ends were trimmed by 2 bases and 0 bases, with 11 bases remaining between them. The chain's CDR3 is CASSVAQGLNTEAFF. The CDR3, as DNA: TGTGCCAGCAGCGTGGCGCAGGGACTGAACACTGAAGCTTTCTTT. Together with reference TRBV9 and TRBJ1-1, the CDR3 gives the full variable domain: DSGVTQTPKHLITATGQRVTLRCSPRSGDLSVYWYQQSLDQGLQFLIQYYNGEERAKGNILERFSAQQFPDLHSELNLSSLELGDSALYFCASSVAQGLNTEAFFGQGTRLTVV.

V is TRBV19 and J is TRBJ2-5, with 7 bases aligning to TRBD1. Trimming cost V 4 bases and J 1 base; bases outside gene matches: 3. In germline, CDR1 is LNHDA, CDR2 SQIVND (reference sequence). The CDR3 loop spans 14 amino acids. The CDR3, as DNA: TGTGCCAGTAGTACGAACAGGGGCCAAGAGACCCAGTACTTC. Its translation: CASSTNRGQETQYF.

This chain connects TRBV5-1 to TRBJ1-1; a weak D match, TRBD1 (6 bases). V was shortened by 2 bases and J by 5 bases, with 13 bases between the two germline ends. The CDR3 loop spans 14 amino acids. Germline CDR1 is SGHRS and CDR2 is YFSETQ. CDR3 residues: CASSFYREGTEAFF. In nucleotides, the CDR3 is TGCGCCAGCAGCTTTTACAGGGAGGGGACTGAAGCTTTCTTT.

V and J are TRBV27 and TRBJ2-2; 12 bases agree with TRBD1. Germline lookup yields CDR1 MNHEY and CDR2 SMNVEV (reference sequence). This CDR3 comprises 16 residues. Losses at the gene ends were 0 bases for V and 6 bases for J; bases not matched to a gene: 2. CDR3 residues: CASSLSGQGAAGELFF. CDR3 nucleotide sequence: TGTGCCAGCAGTTTATCGGGACAGGGGGCCGCCGGGGAGCTGTTTTTT.

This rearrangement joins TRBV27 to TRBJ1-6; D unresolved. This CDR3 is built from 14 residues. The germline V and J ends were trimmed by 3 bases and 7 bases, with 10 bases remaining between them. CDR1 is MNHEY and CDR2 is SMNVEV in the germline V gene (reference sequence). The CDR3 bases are TGTGCCAGCAGTTTCCGTGAGTCAAATTCACCCCTCCACTTT. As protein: CASSFRESNSPLHF.

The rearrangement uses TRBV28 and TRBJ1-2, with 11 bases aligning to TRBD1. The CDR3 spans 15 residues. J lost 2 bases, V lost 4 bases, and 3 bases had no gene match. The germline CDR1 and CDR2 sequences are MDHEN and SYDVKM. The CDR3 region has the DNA TGTGCCAGCAGTTGGACAGGGGGCGGGAACTATGGCTACACCTTC. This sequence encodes CASSWTGGGNYGYTF.